This TCR beta chain emerged from a study of CD8 T cells in ankylosing spondylitis. Study outcomes and limitations: Past research had described some motif variants in reactive arthritis synovial fluid and blood. There was reportedly significant enrichment of clones that were disease-linked in matched ankylosing spondylitis synovial fluid. What appeared characteristic of ankylosing spondylitis blood was a TCR beta motif of seven to nine highly homologous variants.

Quantitative molecular-barcoded 5'-RACE generated the TCR beta libraries. One entry per CDR3 protein results from TCRdb running MiXCR on the 5' RACE reads. Of 500,000 to 650,000 distinct CDR3 sequences in the sample, approximately 5.3% were seen once. Germline CDR1 reads DFQATT; CDR2 reads SNEGSKA (reference sequence). V was shortened by 0 bases and J by 5 bases, with 11 bases between the two germline ends. The CDR3 runs 14 residues. There are many counts of this clonotype. What it binds is unknown. This TCR was recovered from a male donor with ankylosing spondylitis. Sequenced: blood, either unsorted or a sorted T cell fraction (not recorded which). V gene TRBV20-1 combines with J gene TRBJ1-5, with D unresolved. The CDR3: CSARDGKRDQPQHF. The CDR3 nucleotides are TGCAGTGCTAGAGATGGAAAGAGGGATCAGCCCCAGCATTTT.